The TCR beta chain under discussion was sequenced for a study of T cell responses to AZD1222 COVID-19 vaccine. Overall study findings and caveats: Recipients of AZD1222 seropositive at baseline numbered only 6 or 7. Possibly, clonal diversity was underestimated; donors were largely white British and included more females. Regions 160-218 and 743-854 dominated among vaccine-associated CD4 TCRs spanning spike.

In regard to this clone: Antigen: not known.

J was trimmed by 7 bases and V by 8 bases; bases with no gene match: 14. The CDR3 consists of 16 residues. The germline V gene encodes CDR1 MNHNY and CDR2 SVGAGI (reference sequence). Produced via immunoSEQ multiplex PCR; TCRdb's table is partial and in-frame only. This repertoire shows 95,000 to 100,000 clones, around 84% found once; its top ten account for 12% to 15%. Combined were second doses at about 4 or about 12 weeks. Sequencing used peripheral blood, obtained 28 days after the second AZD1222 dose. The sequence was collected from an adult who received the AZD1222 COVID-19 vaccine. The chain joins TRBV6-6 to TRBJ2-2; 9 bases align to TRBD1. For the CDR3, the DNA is TGTGCCAGCTTTAAAACCGGGACAGGGTTGATCGGGGAGCTGTTTTTT. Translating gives CASFKTGTGLIGELFF.